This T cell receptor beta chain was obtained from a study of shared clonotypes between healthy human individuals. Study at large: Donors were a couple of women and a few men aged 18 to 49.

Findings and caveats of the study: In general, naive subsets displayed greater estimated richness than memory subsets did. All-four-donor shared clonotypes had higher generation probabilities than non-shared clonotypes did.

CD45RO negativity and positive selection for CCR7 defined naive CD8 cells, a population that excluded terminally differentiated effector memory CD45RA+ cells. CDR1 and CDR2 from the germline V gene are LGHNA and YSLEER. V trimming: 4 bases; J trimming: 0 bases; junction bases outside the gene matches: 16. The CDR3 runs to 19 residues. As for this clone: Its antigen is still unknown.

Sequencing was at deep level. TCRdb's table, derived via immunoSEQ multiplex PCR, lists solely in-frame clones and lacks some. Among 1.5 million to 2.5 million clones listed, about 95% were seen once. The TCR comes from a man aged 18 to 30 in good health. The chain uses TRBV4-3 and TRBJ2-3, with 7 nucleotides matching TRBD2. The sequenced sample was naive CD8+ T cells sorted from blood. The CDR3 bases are TGCGCCAGCAGCCTACGGTATTCTAGCGGAGCTACTAGCACAGATACGCAGTATTTT. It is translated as CASSLRYSSGATSTDTQYF.